Listed below are T cell receptor beta chains from one sample, sequenced in a study of response to subunit inactivated influenza vaccine. TCRdb used MiXCR to reprocess the RT-PCR reads, holding one entry per CDR3 protein. The data hold approximately 490,000 distinct CDR3 sequences, with 6.5% to 8% observed a single time. The specimen was PBMCs from blood, collected roughly 24 months after vaccination. The source is a man aged 50-75 years who received an inactivated influenza vaccine. The CDR3 runs from the conserved cysteine through the conserved F or W. The order of the fields is D gene, V gene, clone size, J gene, CDR3 DNA, CDR3 protein. The D gene is left open where the match is weak. Not all rows give a size; the values are once, few, many and, for expanded clones, a class.

D: .; V: TRBV20-1; size: few; J: TRBJ1-5; DNA: TGCAGTGCTAGGCAGAACAATCAGCCCCAGCATTTT; CDR3: CSARQNNQPQHF
D: .; V: TRBV7-9; size: many; J: TRBJ2-3; DNA: TGTGCCAGCAGCTTAGGCACCTTTTTCACAGATACGCAGTATTTT; CDR3: CASSLGTFFTDTQYF
D: .; V: TRBV7-9; size: many; J: TRBJ1-1; DNA: TGTGCCAGCACCGACCCGATAGGTGGTCGCACTGAAGCTTTCTTT; CDR3: CASTDPIGGRTEAFF
D: .; V: TRBV4-3; size: few; J: TRBJ1-1; DNA: TGCGCCAGCAGCCAAGGACGGGCTTCAACTGAAGCTTTCTTT; CDR3: CASSQGRASTEAFF
D: TRBD2; V: TRBV5-1; size: many; J: TRBJ2-3; DNA: TGCGCCAGCAGCCCCGGGACTACGGCAGATACGCAGTATTTT; CDR3: CASSPGTTADTQYF
D: TRBD1; V: TRBV20-1; size: few; J: TRBJ2-7; DNA: TGCAGTGCCGGGACAGGAGAAGATTACGAGCAGTACTTC; CDR3: CSAGTGEDYEQYF
D: .; V: TRBV12-3/TRBV12-4; size: few; J: TRBJ2-5; DNA: TGTGCCAGCAGTTTATTAGGACGGAAGTACCAAGAGACCCAGTACTTC; CDR3: CASSLLGRKYQETQYF
D: .; V: TRBV12-3/TRBV12-4; size: many; J: TRBJ1-5; DNA: TGTGCCAGCAGTGTAGAACATAGCAATCAGCCCCAGCATTTT; CDR3: CASSVEHSNQPQHF
D: .; V: TRBV4-3; size: few; J: TRBJ2-1; DNA: TGCGCCAGCAGCCGACAACCGGGACTTACACCTCCAAGTGAGCAGTTCTTC; CDR3: CASSRQPGLTPPSEQFF
D: .; V: TRBV7-2; size: .; J: TRBJ2-2; DNA: TGTGCCAGCAGCCCCCCTACGAACACCGGGGAGCTGTTTTTT; CDR3: CASSPPTNTGELFF
D: TRBD1; V: TRBV12-3/TRBV12-4; size: .; J: TRBJ1-5; DNA: TGTGCCAGCAGAAGGGACAGGGGACGTCAGCCCCAGCATTTT; CDR3: CASRRDRGRQPQHF
D: .; V: TRBV6-5; size: .; J: TRBJ1-4; DNA: TGTGCCAGCAGTTGGGGACAAGGCCAAGGGATTGGCGAAAAACTGTTTTTT; CDR3: CASSWGQGQGIGEKLFF
D: TRBD1; V: TRBV20-1; size: many; J: TRBJ2-7; DNA: TGCAGTGCTTCCGGGACAGGGGCGACCCTGCAGTACTTC; CDR3: CSASGTGATLQYF
D: .; V: TRBV29-1; size: few; J: TRBJ2-2; DNA: TGCAGCGTTGAAGATAGGTCCACGGGGAACACCGGGGAGCTGTTTTTT; CDR3: CSVEDRSTGNTGELFF
D: .; V: TRBV4-1; size: many; J: TRBJ1-1; DNA: TGCGCCAGCAGTGTAGGCGAGGGAAGCACTGAAGCTTTCTTT; CDR3: CASSVGEGSTEAFF
D: TRBD1; V: TRBV2; size: few; J: TRBJ1-5; DNA: TGTGCCAGCAGCGCCGAAGGGACAGGGGCAAGCCTCAATCAGCCCCAGCATTTT; CDR3: CASSAEGTGASLNQPQHF
D: .; V: TRBV18; size: .; J: TRBJ2-3; DNA: TGTGCCAGCTCACCACCGTTAGATACGCAGTATTTT; CDR3: CASSPPLDTQYF
D: TRBD2; V: TRBV6-1; size: many; J: TRBJ2-5; DNA: TGTGCCAGCAACCAGCGGGAGTCGGGGGAGACCCAGTACTTC; CDR3: CASNQRESGETQYF
D: .; V: TRBV4-2; size: few; J: TRBJ2-3; DNA: TGTGCCAGCAGCCAAGAAGCGGGGACAGCGGTGATTAGCACAGATACGCAGTATTTT; CDR3: CASSQEAGTAVISTDTQYF
D: .; V: TRBV9; size: .; J: TRBJ1-2; DNA: TGTGCCAGCAGCGTAGAGGGAAGGACTTCCTATGGCTACACCTTC; CDR3: CASSVEGRTSYGYTF